The sample holds a few counts of the clone carrying this T cell receptor (beta chain). What it binds is not known. These data belong to a study of CD8 T cells in ankylosing spondylitis. Study-wide results and caveats: Reports say disease-linked clones showed up significantly more in matched ankylosing spondylitis synovial fluid. Within ankylosing spondylitis blood, a TCR beta motif made up of eight highly homologous variants appeared to be characteristic.

V shed 8 bases and J 5 bases; nucleotides not matched to a gene: 6. The CDR3 totals 14 residues. In making TCR beta libraries, quantitative 5'-RACE with molecular barcodes was used. TCRdb recomputed calls from the 5' RACE reads with MiXCR, one row per CDR3 protein. The sample records about 200,000 distinct CDR3 sequences, roughly 6.6% being singletons. The genes are TRBV12-3 or TRBV12-4 and TRBJ1-4; 9 bases match TRBD1. This TCR derives from a male donor with ankylosing spondylitis. Material: blood, either unsorted or a sorted T cell fraction (not recorded which). The DNA of the CDR3 is TGTGCCAGCGGGGGACAGGGCCTAAATGAAAAACTGTTTTTT. The encoded protein is CASGGQGLNEKLFF.